The entry below describes one T cell receptor (beta chain). The table came from immunoSEQ multiplex PCR; TCRdb's copy has only in-frame clones and leaves some out. This table holds 550,000 to 800,000 clones, approximately 83% found once. The sample originates from a study of shared T cell receptors in the human thymus. These data were also filed under a second study, of human thymus T cells. Per that study: Thymic and blood repertoires appeared to carry a bias in their V and J gene usage. Related research described strongly overlapping thymic repertoires in unrelated people.

Sample: thymocytes. The source is a girl under three years old with a congenital heart defect.

DNA of the CDR3: TGTGCCAGCAGCCGCAGGGTAAACACTGAAGCTTTCTTT. This sequence encodes CASSRRVNTEAFF. The chain uses TRBV16 and TRBJ1-1; weak D call: TRBD1 (5 bases). V was shortened by 4 bases and J by 2 bases, with 8 bases between the two germline ends. The germline CDR1 and CDR2 sequences are KGHSY and FQNENV. The CDR3 spans 13 residues.